The 25 T cell receptor beta chains reported below all come from one sample, sequenced in a study of CD8 T cells in ankylosing spondylitis. The antigens these receptors bind are not known. TCRdb reanalysed the 5' RACE reads using MiXCR and keeps one entry per CDR3 protein. The repertoire holds around 100,000 distinct CDR3 sequences, with roughly 9% as singletons. Study-wide findings and caveats: Made up of eight highly homologous variants, a TCR beta motif appeared characteristic of ankylosing spondylitis blood.

The material sequenced was blood, either unsorted or a sorted T cell fraction (not recorded which). The receptors here all came from a male donor with ankylosing spondylitis.

This clonotype was counted ten times or more. J is TRBJ2-5 and V is TRBV20-1, with 14 positions matching TRBD2. The CDR3 runs 20 residues. From germline, CDR1 is DFQATT and CDR2 SNEGSKA (reference sequence). The junction had 20 bases not matched to a gene; V was cut back by 3 bases and J by 5 bases. The CDR3 sequence is CSASGPPVPGLAGEGETQYF. The CDR3 DNA reads TGCAGTGCTAGTGGCCCGCCAGTCCCGGGACTAGCGGGAGAGGGGGAGACCCAGTACTTC.

The chain employs TRBV10-3 and TRBJ2-1; D is perhaps TRBD2 (6 bases). The V gene's germline CDR1 is ENHRY and CDR2 SYGVKD. There are 15 residues in the CDR3. The germline V and J ends were trimmed by 3 bases and 2 bases, with 11 bases remaining between them. The CDR3 sequence is CAISERAGPYNEQFF. Here the CDR3 DNA reads TGTGCCATCAGTGAAAGAGCGGGCCCCTACAATGAGCAGTTCTTC.

This clonotype came up a few times. V is TRBV29-1 and J is TRBJ2-1; 11 bases are a match to TRBD2. Germline V gives CDR1 SQVTM, CDR2 ANQGSEA. With 4 bases clipped from V and 8 bases from J, the junction kept 19 bases outside the gene matches. There are 18 residues in the CDR3. In DNA form, the CDR3 reads TGCAGCGTTGTCGGCGTGGTGACTAGCGGGGTGGGCGGCGATGAGCAGTTCTTC. Encoded protein: CSVVGVVTSGVGGDEQFF.

The table lists this clonotype with a few counts. The chain combines TRBV10-2 with TRBJ2-1, with D perhaps matching TRBD2 (5 bases). Germline CDR1 is WSHSY and CDR2 is SAAADI. CDR3 size: 14 residues. V lost 7 bases, J lost 1 base, and 11 bases lay in between. The CDR3 DNA reads TGCGCCAGCACTGGAGGCGGATCCTACAATGAGCAGTTCTTC. This gives the protein CASTGGGSYNEQFF.

In its sample, this clonotype was seen a few times. This chain links TRBV6-4 with TRBJ2-3, with TRBD2 identical over 7 bases. This CDR3 has 17 amino acids. The V gene's germline CDR1 is MRHNA and CDR2 SNTAGT. Losses at the gene ends were 2 bases for V and 0 bases for J; bases not matched to a gene: 8. DNA of the CDR3: TGTGCCAGCAGTGACGCTTCCCTAGCGGCTAGCACAGATACGCAGTATTTT. Protein: CASSDASLAASTDTQYF.

This sequence joins TRBV12-3 or TRBV12-4 and TRBJ2-2; tentatively, D is TRBD2 (5 bases). V was cut by 7 bases and J by 1 base, with 16 bases left in between. CDR3 length: 16 residues. CDR3: CASTPGGEMNTGELFF. The CDR3, as DNA: TGTGCCAGCACCCCCGGTGGGGAGATGAACACCGGGGAGCTGTTTTTT.

The chain employs TRBV3-1 and TRBJ2-5; 8 bases match TRBD1. The CDR3 covers 16 residues. The germline gives CDR1 LGHDT, CDR2 YNNKEL (reference sequence). V shed 0 bases and J 12 bases; nucleotides not matched to a gene: 15. CDR3 sequence reads: CASSQDVLRQGHMKYF. The CDR3 DNA follows: TGTGCCAGCAGCCAAGATGTCCTGAGACAGGGGCACATGAAGTACTTC.

This clonotype was observed a handful of times. The gene calls are TRBV12-3 or TRBV12-4 and TRBJ1-2; 10 nucleotides align to TRBD1. The CDR3 contains 16 residues. With 6 bases clipped from V and 6 bases from J, the junction kept 13 bases outside the gene matches. The CDR3 DNA reads as TGTGCCAGCAGCCTAACACCGGGACAGGGGTTCGATGGCTACACCTTC. Protein product: CASSLTPGQGFDGYTF.

This clonotype was counted at least ten times. The chain recombines TRBV27 with TRBJ2-7; 10 nucleotides match TRBD2. Germline CDR1 and CDR2: MNHEY and SMNVEV (reference sequence). Trimming cost V 4 bases and J 3 bases; bases outside gene matches: 6. The CDR3 totals 15 residues. The CDR3 DNA sequence: TGTGCCAGCAGTTCCCCTACTAGCGGGAACTACGAGCAGTACGTC. Residues: CASSSPTSGNYEQYV.

The chain links TRBV20-1 to TRBJ2-7; 10 bases match TRBD2. The V gene end was trimmed by 5 bases and the J gene end by 3 bases; junction bases not matched to a gene: 4. Germline CDR1 and CDR2: DFQATT and SNEGSKA (reference sequence). CDR3 length: 13 amino acids. CDR3 loop: CSAPGTSVYEQYF. DNA of the CDR3: TGCAGTGCTCCCGGGACTAGCGTCTACGAGCAGTACTTC.

The sample holds a few counts of this clonotype. The chain couples TRBV6-2 or TRBV6-3 to TRBJ2-7; D call uncertain. CDR1 MNHEY and CDR2 SVGEGT come from the germline V gene. The CDR3 has 15 amino acids. V lost 0 bases and J 3 bases, leaving 12 bases between the germline ends. The CDR3 spells CASSYSKPRNYEQYV. The CDR3 DNA reads as TGTGCCAGCAGTTACTCGAAGCCTAGAAACTACGAGCAGTACGTC.

In its sample, this clonotype was seen many times. This chain joins TRBV2 and TRBJ1-1, with no clear D. This CDR3 has 14 amino acids. Trimming left V 2 bases short and J 5 bases short, with 12 bases between. Germline CDR1 reads SNHLY; CDR2 reads FYNNEI. CDR3 sequence reads: CASSESRWMTEAFF. The CDR3 DNA reads as TGTGCCAGCAGTGAATCCCGCTGGATGACTGAAGCTTTCTTT.

This clonotype was seen a handful of times. V usage is TRBV6-1 and J usage is TRBJ2-2; the match to TRBD2 covers 7 bases. The CDR3 has 15 residues. Trimming removed 11 bases from V and 6 bases from J; junction bases left unmatched: 15. The germline CDR1 and CDR2 sequences are MNHNS and SASEGT. The CDR3 DNA sequence: TGTGCCGTAACCCTGGGAGGGGCCGAGGCCGGGGAGCTGTTTTTT. This codes for CAVTLGGAEAGELFF.

Ten or more counts support this clonotype. The chain couples TRBV9 to TRBJ1-1; possibly TRBD1 for D (6 bases). The CDR3 loop spans 15 amino acids. Germline values: CDR1 SGDLS, CDR2 YYNGEE. Deletions cut 1 base from V and 4 bases from J, with 14 bases between. The CDR3 DNA is TGTGCCAGCAGCGTATTAGCAGGGGACGGCACTGAAGCTTTCTTT. Its protein product is CASSVLAGDGTEAFF.

This clonotype was counted ten times or more. The V call is TRBV20-1, the J call TRBJ1-2; 9 bases align to TRBD1. V gave up 5 bases and J gave up 4 bases; unmatched junction bases: 8. The CDR3 length is 14 residues. Germline assignment: CDR1 DFQATT and CDR2 SNEGSKA (reference sequence). CDR3 residues: CSASGTGRLYGYTF. Written as DNA, the CDR3 is TGCAGTGCTTCCGGGACAGGGCGACTCTATGGCTACACCTTC.

In its sample, this clonotype was seen a few times. The chain couples TRBV5-1 to TRBJ1-1; 12 bases line up with TRBD1. The CDR3 extends over 14 amino acids. From germline, CDR1 is SGHRS and CDR2 YFSETQ. V was clipped by 3 bases and J by 4 bases; unmatched bases: 1. This CDR3 is CASSSGQGATEAFF. In DNA, the CDR3 is TGCGCCAGCAGCTCGGGACAGGGGGCCACTGAAGCTTTCTTT.

In this sample, this clonotype turned up many times. DNA for the CDR3: TGCAGCGTCTCCCACCAAGAGACCCAGTACTTC. Residues: CSVSHQETQYF. V and J are TRBV29-1 and TRBJ2-5; D uncertain. The CDR3 is made up of 11 amino acids. Germline CDR1 is SQVTM and CDR2 is ANQGSEA. The germline V and J ends were trimmed by 6 bases and 0 bases, with 5 bases remaining between them.

The chain is built from TRBV25-1 and TRBJ2-5; unclear D gene. The CDR3 runs 11 residues. The germline CDR1 and CDR2 sequences are MGHDK and SYGVNS. V was clipped by 10 bases and J by 4 bases, with 10 bases between them. CDR3 bases: TGTGCCACACAACGACTAGAGACCCAGTACTTC. This codes for CATQRLETQYF.

The chain carries TRBV4-1 and TRBJ2-1; TRBD2 is a possible D gene (5 bases). Germline-derived CDR1 and CDR2 are MGHRA and YSYEKL. The CDR3 contains 13 residues. V was cut by 7 bases and J by 4 bases, with 11 bases left in between. DNA for the CDR3: TGCGCCAGCATGAGTTCGGGGTACAATGAGCAGTTCTTC. Amino acids: CASMSSGYNEQFF.

This clonotype has only a few counts. This chain joins TRBV11-3 and TRBJ1-1; D is perhaps TRBD1 (5 bases). Trimming pared 6 bases from V and 0 bases from J, leaving 14 bases between. This CDR3 comprises 15 residues. Germline CDR1 SGHNT, CDR2 YENEEA. This CDR3 is CASRSAGLMNTEAFF. As DNA, the CDR3 is TGTGCCAGCAGGTCAGCGGGACTCATGAACACTGAAGCTTTCTTT.

V gene TRBV6-5 combines with J gene TRBJ2-2; the D is unclear. Germline CDR1 MNHEY, CDR2 SVGAGI. CDR3 length equals 16 residues. The V and J ends lost 0 bases and 0 bases respectively, with 8 bases between them. The CDR3 DNA is TGTGCCAGCAGTTACTCCATGGGTTCGAACACCGGGGAGCTGTTTTTT. Translating gives CASSYSMGSNTGELFF.

This clonotype has a handful of counts. This sequence joins TRBV28 and TRBJ1-2; TRBD1 aligns across 8 bases. This CDR3 contains 14 residues. Germline V gene sequence: CDR1 MDHEN, CDR2 SYDVKM. V gave up 1 base and J gave up 5 bases; unmatched junction bases: 3. The DNA of the CDR3 is TGTGCCAGCAGTTTATCAGGGGGCGGGTATGGCTACACCTTC. It is translated as CASSLSGGGYGYTF.

This clonotype was picked up many times. The chain is built from TRBV7-9 and TRBJ2-7, with 7 bases lining up with TRBD1. After removal of 5 bases from V and 7 bases from J, the junction contained 8 bases not matched to a gene. The CDR3 runs 13 residues. Germline CDR1 reads SEHNR; CDR2 reads FQNEAQ (reference sequence). In DNA, the CDR3 is TGTGCCAGCAGCCCACAGACAGGGTTTGAGCAGTACGTC. Its protein is CASSPQTGFEQYV.

This clonotype has a handful of counts. The V call is TRBV12-3 or TRBV12-4, the J call TRBJ2-1; 7 nucleotides align to TRBD1. The CDR3 covers 15 residues. V dropped 4 bases and J dropped 0; count of bases not matched to a gene: 3. CDR3 DNA sequence: TGTGCCAGCAGTTACGGGACAGCCTCCTACAATGAGCAGTTCTTC. Translation gives CASSYGTASYNEQFF.

This chain uses TRBV13 with TRBJ2-7, with D possibly called TRBD1 or TRBD2 (5 bases each). Trimming shortened V by 1 base and J by 3 bases, and 10 bases separated the two germline ends. This CDR3 spans 14 amino acids. From germline, CDR1 is PRHDT and CDR2 FYEKMQ (reference sequence). The CDR3 loop is CASSLVGTNYEQYF. The CDR3 DNA reads TGTGCCAGCAGCTTAGTCGGGACCAACTACGAGCAGTACTTC.